This TCR beta chain was captured in a study of T cells after yellow fever vaccination. Points from the study as a whole: Abundant clonotypes (contaminants from the bulk population) could be present in FACS-sorted repertoires.

Notes on this clonotype: Its target is not known.

They built TCR cDNA with 5'RACE template switching, a step that put in a universal primer site and UMIs. TCRdb re-derived calls from the 5' RACE reads in MiXCR, one entry per CDR3 protein. This sample has approximately 150,000 distinct CDR3 sequences; 5.5% to 8% occur once, and the top ten carry nearly 3%. The CDR3 has 15 residues. The V end lost 2 bases, the J end lost 4 bases, and 10 bases lay between the germline ends. Per germline, CDR1 SGHRS and CDR2 YFSETQ. The rearrangement uses TRBV5-1 and TRBJ2-6, with no clear D. The source material was CD4+ T cells sorted from PBMCs, sampled on the day of the first yellow fever vaccination. The clonotype originates from a man between 18 and 29 years old who received the YFV17D yellow fever vaccine. The CDR3 sequence: CASSFEFYGANVLTF. In DNA, the CDR3 is TGCGCCAGCAGCTTCGAGTTCTACGGGGCCAACGTCCTGACTTTC. Based on the CDR3 plus reference TRBV5-1 and TRBJ2-6, the full variable domain is KAGVTQTPRYLIKTRGQQVTLSCSPISGHRSVSWYQQTPGQGLQFLFEYFSETQRNKGNFPGRFSGRQFSNSRSEMNVSTLELGDSALYLCASSFEFYGANVLTFGAGSRLTVL.